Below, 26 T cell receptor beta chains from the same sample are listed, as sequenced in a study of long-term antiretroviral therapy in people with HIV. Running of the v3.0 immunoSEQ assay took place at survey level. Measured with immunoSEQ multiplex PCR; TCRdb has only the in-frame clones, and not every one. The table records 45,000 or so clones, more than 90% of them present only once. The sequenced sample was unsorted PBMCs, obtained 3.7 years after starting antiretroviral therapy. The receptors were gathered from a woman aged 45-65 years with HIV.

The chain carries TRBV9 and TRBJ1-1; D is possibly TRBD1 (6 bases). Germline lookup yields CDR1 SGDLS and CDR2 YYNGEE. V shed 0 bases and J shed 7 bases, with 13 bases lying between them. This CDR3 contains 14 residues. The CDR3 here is CASSVGVGANEAFF. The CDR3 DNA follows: TGTGCCAGCAGCGTAGGGGTGGGGGCTAATGAAGCTTTCTTT.

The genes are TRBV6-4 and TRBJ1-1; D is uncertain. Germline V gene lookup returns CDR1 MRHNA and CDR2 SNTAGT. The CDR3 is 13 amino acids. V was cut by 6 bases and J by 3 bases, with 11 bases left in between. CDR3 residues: CASSLEGDTEAFF. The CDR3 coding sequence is TGTGCCAGCAGCCTGGAGGGAGACACTGAAGCTTTCTTT.

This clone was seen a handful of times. The CDR3 DNA sequence: TGTGCCAGCAGTGAGAGGGGTCGTACCTACGAGCAGTACTTC. As protein: CASSERGRTYEQYF. The chain carries TRBV2 and TRBJ2-7; D may be TRBD1 or TRBD2 (5 bases each). This CDR3 contains 14 residues. Germline-derived CDR1 and CDR2 are SNHLY and FYNNEI. V was pared by 3 bases and J by 2 bases, with 11 bases between. The entire variable domain, with the rest obtained from reference TRBV2 and TRBJ2-7, is as follows: EPEVTQTPSHQVTQMGQEVILRCVPISNHLYFYWYRQILGQKVEFLVSFYNNEISEKSEIFDDQFSVERPDGSNFTLKIRSTKLEDSAMYFCASSERGRTYEQYFGPGTRLTVT.

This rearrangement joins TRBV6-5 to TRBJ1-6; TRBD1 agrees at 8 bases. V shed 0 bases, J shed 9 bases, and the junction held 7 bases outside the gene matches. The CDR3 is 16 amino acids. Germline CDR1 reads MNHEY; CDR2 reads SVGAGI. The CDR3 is CASSYSGQGVSSPLHF. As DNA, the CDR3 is TGTGCCAGCAGTTACTCAGGACAGGGTGTTAGTTCACCCCTCCACTTT.

The CDR3, as DNA: TGCAGCGTTGGAGAACTAGCGGGGGGCCCGCAAGAGACCCAGTACTTC. Translated, it gives CSVGELAGGPQETQYF. This chain links TRBV29-1 with TRBJ2-5; TRBD2 matches at 12 bases. The junction had 8 bases not matched to a gene; V was cut back by 4 bases and J by 2 bases. Per germline, CDR1 SQVTM and CDR2 ANQGSEA. The CDR3 spans 16 residues.

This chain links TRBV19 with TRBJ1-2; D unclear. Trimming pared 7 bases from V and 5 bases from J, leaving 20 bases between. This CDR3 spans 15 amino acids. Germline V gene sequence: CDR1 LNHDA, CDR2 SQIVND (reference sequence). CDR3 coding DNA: TGTGCCAGTACTGGGATCCTGGTGATGGGATATGGCTACACCTTC. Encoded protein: CASTGILVMGYGYTF.

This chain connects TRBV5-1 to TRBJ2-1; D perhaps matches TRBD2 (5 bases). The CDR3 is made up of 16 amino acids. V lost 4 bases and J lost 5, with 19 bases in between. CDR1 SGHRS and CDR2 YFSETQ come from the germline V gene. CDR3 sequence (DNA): TGCGCCAGCAGCCCACTTCCTAGACTATCAAACAATGAGCAGTTCTTC. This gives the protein CASSPLPRLSNNEQFF.

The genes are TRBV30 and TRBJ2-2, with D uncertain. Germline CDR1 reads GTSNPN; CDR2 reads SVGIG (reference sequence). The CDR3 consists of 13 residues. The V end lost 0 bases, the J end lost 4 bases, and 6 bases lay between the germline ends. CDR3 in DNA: TGTGCCTGGAGTGTAGCCTTCACCGGGGAGCTGTTTTTT. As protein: CAWSVAFTGELFF. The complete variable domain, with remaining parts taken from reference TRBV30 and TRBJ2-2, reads SQTIHQWPATLVQPVGSPLSLECTVEGTSNPNLYWYRQAAGRGLQLLFYSVGIGQISSEVPQNLSASRPQDRQFILSSKKLLLSDSGFYLCAWSVAFTGELFFGEGSRLTVL.

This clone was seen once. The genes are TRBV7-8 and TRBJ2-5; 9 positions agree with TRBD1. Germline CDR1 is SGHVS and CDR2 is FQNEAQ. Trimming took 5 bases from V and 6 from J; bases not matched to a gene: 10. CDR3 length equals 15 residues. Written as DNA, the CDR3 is TGTGCCAGCAGCCCCACAGGGGGCGCGTGGAAGACCCAGTACTTC. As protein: CASSPTGGAWKTQYF.

The CDR3 region has the DNA TGCAGCGTTGAGAGGGCGGGAGGCTACACCTTC. This sequence encodes CSVERAGGYTF. This rearrangement joins TRBV29-1 to TRBJ1-2; D not resolved. The V gene's germline CDR1 is SQVTM and CDR2 ANQGSEA. The CDR3 has 11 residues. V was shortened by 3 bases and J by 8 bases, with 10 bases between the two germline ends.

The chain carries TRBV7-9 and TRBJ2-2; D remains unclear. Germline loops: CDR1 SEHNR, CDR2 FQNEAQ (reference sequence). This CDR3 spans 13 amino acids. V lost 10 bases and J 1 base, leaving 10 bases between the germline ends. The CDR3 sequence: CATSGMNTGELFF. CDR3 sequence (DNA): TGTGCCACAAGTGGGATGAACACCGGGGAGCTGTTTTTT.

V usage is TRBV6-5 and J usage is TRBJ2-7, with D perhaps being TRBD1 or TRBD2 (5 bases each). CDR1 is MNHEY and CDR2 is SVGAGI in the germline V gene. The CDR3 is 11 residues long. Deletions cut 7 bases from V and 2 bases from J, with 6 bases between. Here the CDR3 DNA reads TGTGCCAGCAAGGGACCCTACGAGCAGTACTTC. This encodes CASKGPYEQYF.

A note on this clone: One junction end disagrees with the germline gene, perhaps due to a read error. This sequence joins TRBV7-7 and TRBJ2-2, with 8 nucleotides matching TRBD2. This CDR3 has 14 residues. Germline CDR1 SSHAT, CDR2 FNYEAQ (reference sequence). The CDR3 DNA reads TGTGCTAGCAGCTTAAGCGGGGGCACCGGGGAGCTGTTTTTT. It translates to CASSLSGGTGELFF.

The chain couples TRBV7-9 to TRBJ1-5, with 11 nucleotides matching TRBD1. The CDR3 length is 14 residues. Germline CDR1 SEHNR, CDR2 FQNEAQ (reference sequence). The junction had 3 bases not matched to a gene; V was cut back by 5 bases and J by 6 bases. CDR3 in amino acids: CASSEGTGGQPQHF. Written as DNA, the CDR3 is TGTGCCAGCAGCGAAGGGACAGGGGGTCAGCCCCAGCATTTT. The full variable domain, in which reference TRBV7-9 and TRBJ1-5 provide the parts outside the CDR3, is DTGVSQNPRHKITKRGQNVTFRCDPISEHNRLYWYRQTLGQGPEFLTYFQNEAQLEKSRLLSDRFSAERPKGSFSTLEIQRTEQGDSAMYLCASSEGTGGQPQHFGDGTRLSIL.

DNA for the CDR3: TGTGCCAGCAGCCAGAGTAGGGGTATCGGAGAGACCCAGTACTTC. Its protein is CASSQSRGIGETQYF. The chain carries TRBV6-6 and TRBJ2-5; a possible D gene is TRBD1 (5 bases). Germline V gene lookup returns CDR1 MNHNY and CDR2 SVGAGI (reference sequence). CDR3 size: 15 residues. V shed 6 bases and J shed 4 bases, with 18 bases lying between them.

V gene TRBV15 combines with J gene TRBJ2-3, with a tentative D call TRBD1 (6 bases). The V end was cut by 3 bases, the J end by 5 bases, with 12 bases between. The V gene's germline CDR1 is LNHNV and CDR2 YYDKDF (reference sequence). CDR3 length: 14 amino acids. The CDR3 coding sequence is TGTGCCACCAGCAGGGACAGCCTAAGAGATACGCAGTATTTT. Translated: CATSRDSLRDTQYF.

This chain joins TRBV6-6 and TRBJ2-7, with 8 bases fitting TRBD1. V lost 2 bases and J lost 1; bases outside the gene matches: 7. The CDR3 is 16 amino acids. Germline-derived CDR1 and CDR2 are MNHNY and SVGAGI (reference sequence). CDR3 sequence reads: CASSYDAGGASYEQYF. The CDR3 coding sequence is TGTGCCAGCAGTTACGATGCAGGGGGCGCATCCTACGAGCAGTACTTC.

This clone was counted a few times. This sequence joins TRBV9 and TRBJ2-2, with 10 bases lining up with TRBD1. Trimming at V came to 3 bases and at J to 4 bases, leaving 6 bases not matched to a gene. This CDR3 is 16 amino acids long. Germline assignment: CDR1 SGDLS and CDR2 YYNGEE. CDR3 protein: CASSAEDRGFTGELFF. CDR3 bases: TGTGCCAGCAGCGCGGAGGACAGGGGGTTCACCGGGGAGCTGTTTTTT.

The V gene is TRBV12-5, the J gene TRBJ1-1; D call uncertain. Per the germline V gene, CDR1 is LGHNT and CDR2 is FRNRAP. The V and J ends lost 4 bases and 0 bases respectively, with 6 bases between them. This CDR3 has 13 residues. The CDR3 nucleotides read TGTGCTAGTGGTTCGGGCATGAACACTGAAGCTTTCTTT. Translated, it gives CASGSGMNTEAFF.

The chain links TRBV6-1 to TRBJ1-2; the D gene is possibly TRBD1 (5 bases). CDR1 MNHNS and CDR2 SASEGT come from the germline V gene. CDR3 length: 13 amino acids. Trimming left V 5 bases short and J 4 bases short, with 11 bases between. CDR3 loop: CASSSWGTYGYTF. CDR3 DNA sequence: TGTGCCAGCAGTTCGTGGGGGACCTATGGCTACACCTTC.

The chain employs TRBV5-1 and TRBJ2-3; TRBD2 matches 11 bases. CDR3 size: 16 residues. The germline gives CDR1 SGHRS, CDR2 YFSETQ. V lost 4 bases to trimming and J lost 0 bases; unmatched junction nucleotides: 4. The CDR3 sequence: CASSHGTSGSTDTQYF. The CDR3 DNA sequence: TGCGCCAGCAGCCACGGGACTAGCGGTAGCACAGATACGCAGTATTTT.

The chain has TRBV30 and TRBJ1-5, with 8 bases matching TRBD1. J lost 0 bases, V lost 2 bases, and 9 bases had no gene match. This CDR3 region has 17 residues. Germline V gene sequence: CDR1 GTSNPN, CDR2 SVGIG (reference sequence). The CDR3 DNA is TGTGCCTGGAGTCCGGACAGGGCTCCGTATAGCAATCAGCCCCAGCATTTT. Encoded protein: CAWSPDRAPYSNQPQHF.

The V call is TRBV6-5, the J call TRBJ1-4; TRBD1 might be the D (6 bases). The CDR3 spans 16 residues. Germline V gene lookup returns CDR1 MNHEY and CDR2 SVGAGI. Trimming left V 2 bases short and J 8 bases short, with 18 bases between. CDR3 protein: CASSYRRTALGEKLFF. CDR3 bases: TGTGCCAGCAGTTACAGGAGGACAGCCTTAGGGGAAAAACTGTTTTTT.

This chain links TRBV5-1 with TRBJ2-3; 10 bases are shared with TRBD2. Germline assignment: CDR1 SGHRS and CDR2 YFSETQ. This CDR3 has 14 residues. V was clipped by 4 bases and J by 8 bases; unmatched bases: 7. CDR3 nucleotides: TGCGCCAGCAGCCCGCACAGGACTAGCGGTACGCAGTATTTT. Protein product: CASSPHRTSGTQYF. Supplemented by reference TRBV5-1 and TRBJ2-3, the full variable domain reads KAGVTQTPRYLIKTRGQQVTLSCSPISGHRSVSWYQQTPGQGLQFLFEYFSETQRNKGNFPGRFSGRQFSNSRSEMNVSTLELGDSALYLCASSPHRTSGTQYFGPGTRLTVL.

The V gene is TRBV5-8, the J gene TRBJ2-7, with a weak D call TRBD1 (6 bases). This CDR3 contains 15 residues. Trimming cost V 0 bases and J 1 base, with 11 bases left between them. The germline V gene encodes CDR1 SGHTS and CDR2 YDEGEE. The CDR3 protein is CASSLGGRVSYEQYF. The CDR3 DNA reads TGTGCCAGCAGCTTGGGGGGGCGCGTATCCTACGAGCAGTACTTC.

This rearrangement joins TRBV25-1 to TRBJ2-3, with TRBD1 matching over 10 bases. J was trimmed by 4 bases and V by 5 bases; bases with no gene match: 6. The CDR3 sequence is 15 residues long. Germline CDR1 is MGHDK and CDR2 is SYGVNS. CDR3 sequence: CASSPRQGAADTQYF. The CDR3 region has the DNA TGTGCCAGCAGTCCACGACAGGGGGCGGCAGATACGCAGTATTTT. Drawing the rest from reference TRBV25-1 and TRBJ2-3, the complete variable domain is EADIYQTPRYLVIGTGKKITLECSQTMGHDKMYWYQQDPGMELHLIHYSYGVNSTEKGDLSSESTVSRIRTEHFPLTLESARPSHTSQYLCASSPRQGAADTQYFGPGTRLTVL.